These T cell receptor beta chains were read from a single sample in a study of T cell responses to AZD1222 COVID-19 vaccine. The assay was immunoSEQ multiplex PCR, and TCRdb's table has in-frame clones only and misses some. The data show about 180,000 clones, about 90% seen once. The sample in question was peripheral blood, obtained 28 days after the second dose of the MenACWY control vaccine. Receptors were obtained from an adult who received the MenACWY meningococcal vaccine as a control. Both conserved end residues are trimmed from each CDR3.

v_gene: TRBV28
len: 11
CDR3aa: ASSLPPHTEAF

v_gene: TRBV7-2
len: 11
CDR3aa: ASSSQAETEAF

v_gene: TRBV3-1/TRBV3-2
len: 12
CDR3aa: ASSPSPGAGEQY

v_gene: TRBV10-3
len: 12
CDR3aa: AISGEGKDQPQH

v_gene: TRBV4-3
len: 12
CDR3aa: ASSQDGAPREQF

v_gene: TRBV5-5
len: 14
CDR3aa: ASSLGGSYMNTEAF

v_gene: TRBV6-1
len: 11
CDR3aa: ASSELRNQPQH

v_gene: TRBV15
len: 12
CDR3aa: ATSRDDSGLSTF

v_gene: TRBV9
len: 11
CDR3aa: ASSEEGPYTQY

v_gene: TRBV7-2
len: 11
CDR3aa: ASSFAGAHEQY

v_gene: TRBV28
len: 12
CDR3aa: ASRGGEAVTEQY

v_gene: TRBV24-1
len: 10
CDR3aa: ATGGAADTQY

v_gene: TRBV2
len: 11
CDR3aa: ATTGTENSPLH

v_gene: TRBV6-2/TRBV6-3
len: 11
CDR3aa: ASSVPGTGELF

v_gene: TRBV5-1
len: 13
CDR3aa: ASSLAGPNTGELF

v_gene: TRBV27
len: 12
CDR3aa: ASSLSTVYNEQF

v_gene: TRBV6-5
len: 11
CDR3aa: ASSPGGNQPQH

v_gene: TRBV28
len: 13
CDR3aa: ASSLGTGSSYEQY

v_gene: TRBV28
len: 12
CDR3aa: ASSLPWNQETQY

v_gene: TRBV7-9
len: 16
CDR3aa: ASSSGSGVTFSTDTQY

v_gene: TRBV12-5
len: 14
CDR3aa: ASGSYRGGGGNEQF

v_gene: TRBV28
len: 12
CDR3aa: ASSYPGESYEQY

v_gene: TRBV29-1
len: 14
CDR3aa: SATPMNGQATYGYT

v_gene: TRBV6-2/TRBV6-3
len: 14
CDR3aa: ASSYRRDRSSYEQY

v_gene: TRBV9
len: 17
CDR3aa: ASSVQPGQLSSGANVLT

v_gene: TRBV30
len: 15
CDR3aa: AWSVREGIEGFPGYT

v_gene: TRBV18
len: 11
CDR3aa: ASSPTRDTEAF

v_gene: TRBV7-2
len: 13
CDR3aa: ASSPGGSGTGELF

v_gene: TRBV6-5
len: 11
CDR3aa: ASSSAVTYEQY

v_gene: TRBV18
len: 14
CDR3aa: ASSPSPQGKGNTIY

v_gene: TRBV7-2
len: 12
CDR3aa: ASSFSGANYEQY

v_gene: TRBV30
len: 11
CDR3aa: AWSGGPSGGYT

v_gene: TRBV5-6
len: 12
CDR3aa: ASSWGQSLYGYT

v_gene: TRBV7-7
len: 13
CDR3aa: ASSLGRGDQETQY

v_gene: TRBV11-2
len: 11
CDR3aa: ASSLDPRGEQY

v_gene: TRBV29-1
len: 10
CDR3aa: SVGGTGNTIY

v_gene: TRBV19
len: 12
CDR3aa: ASSIAEGTYEQY

v_gene: TRBV3-1/TRBV3-2
len: 11
CDR3aa: ASSHRDSYGYT

v_gene: TRBV27
len: 11
CDR3aa: ASSFRRAEEAF

v_gene: TRBV5-6
len: 12
CDR3aa: ASSRRGNTDTQY

v_gene: TRBV7-2
len: 13
CDR3aa: ASSLSSGSNQPQH

v_gene: TRBV28
len: 11
CDR3aa: ASSTLSGNTIY

v_gene: TRBV10-3
len: 13
CDR3aa: AISPTAPRSTEAF

v_gene: TRBV11-2
len: 11
CDR3aa: ASSLGPSYEQY

v_gene: TRBV29-1
len: 9
CDR3aa: SVELRDGYT

v_gene: TRBV18
len: 12
CDR3aa: ASSDSGVGQPQH

v_gene: TRBV2
len: 13
CDR3aa: ASGRATRFNSPLH

v_gene: TRBV7-2
len: 11
CDR3aa: ASSYTHGQPQH

v_gene: TRBV10-3
len: 13
CDR3aa: AISDPGKDGNTIY

v_gene: TRBV30
len: 11
CDR3aa: AWGTTGIGELF

v_gene: TRBV5-6
len: 10
CDR3aa: ASSRPYSPLH

v_gene: TRBV28
len: 11
CDR3aa: ASINPYQEGCT